What follows are 27 T cell receptor beta chains derived from one specimen sequenced in a study of T-cell memory formation after mild COVID-19. TCRdb used MiXCR to reprocess the 5' RACE reads, holding one entry per CDR3 protein. The table shows 180,000 or so distinct CDR3 sequences, with more than 9% occurring only once. The sample taken for sequencing was PBMCs or a T cell subset sorted from them (not recorded which). These receptor sequences come from a man between 18 and 29 years old who had mild COVID-19 (a few samples of this study predate the infection). Cell type and time point are not known.

The genes are TRBV5-1 and TRBJ1-2, with D unresolved. The CDR3 consists of 14 residues. In germline, CDR1 is SGHRS, CDR2 YFSETQ. Trimming removed 5 bases from V and 0 bases from J, with 11 bases in between. As DNA, the CDR3 is TGCGCCAGCAGACCCCGCCTAACTAACTATGGCTACACCTTC. The encoded protein is CASRPRLTNYGYTF.

This clonotype was detected a few times. This chain joins TRBV6-2 or TRBV6-3 and TRBJ2-1, with D perhaps matching TRBD2 (6 bases). The V end lost 3 bases, the J end lost 10 bases, and 10 bases lay between the germline ends. The CDR3 covers 12 residues. CDR1 is MNHEY and CDR2 is SVGEGT in the germline V gene. The CDR3 DNA sequence: TGTGCCAGCAGTTATCGGGGGACCGAGCAGTTCTTC. Its translation: CASSYRGTEQFF.

This clonotype was observed a handful of times. The chain joins TRBV4-1 to TRBJ1-5; 11 nucleotides align to TRBD1. V shed 5 bases, J shed 6 bases, and the junction held 6 bases outside the gene matches. This CDR3 spans 15 amino acids. Germline V gene lookup returns CDR1 MGHRA and CDR2 YSYEKL. CDR3 loop: CASSSRDRGFQPQHF. Here the CDR3 DNA reads TGCGCCAGCAGCTCCCGGGACAGGGGGTTTCAGCCCCAGCATTTT.

Only a few counts were recorded for this clonotype. The CDR3 DNA reads TGCGCCAGCAGCCAAGTCTCCTACGAGCAGTACTTC. Amino acids: CASSQVSYEQYF. This chain joins TRBV4-1 and TRBJ2-7; no reliable D call. The CDR3 covers 12 residues. The V end lost 1 base, the J end lost 0 bases, and 1 base lay between the germline ends. CDR1 MGHRA and CDR2 YSYEKL come from the germline V gene.

The chain recombines TRBV6-5 with TRBJ1-1, with D uncertain. V was shortened by 4 bases and J by 1 base, with 10 bases between the two germline ends. Germline V gene data show CDR1 as MNHEY and CDR2 as SVGAGI. The CDR3 loop spans 14 amino acids. CDR3: CASSSQTGNTEAFF. In DNA form, the CDR3 reads TGTGCCAGCAGTTCCCAGACGGGGAACACTGAAGCTTTCTTT.

J is TRBJ1-4 and V is TRBV19; 9 bases are a match to TRBD1. V lost 6 bases to trimming and J lost 0 bases; unmatched junction nucleotides: 8. The CDR3 is 17 residues long. Germline V gives CDR1 LNHDA, CDR2 SQIVND (reference sequence). This CDR3 is CASSRKDRGTTNEKLFF. The CDR3 DNA follows: TGTGCCAGTAGCCGCAAGGACAGGGGAACAACTAATGAAAAACTGTTTTTT.

The table lists this clonotype with a few counts. The chain uses TRBV27 and TRBJ1-2; 7 bases are a match to TRBD1. Trimming cost V 8 bases and J 3 bases; bases outside gene matches: 3. Per the germline V gene, CDR1 is MNHEY and CDR2 is SMNVEV (reference sequence). The CDR3 spans 12 residues. The CDR3 DNA reads as TGTGCCAGCTCCGACAGGGACTATGGCTACACCTTC. Amino acids: CASSDRDYGYTF.

This clonotype was detected a few times. The rearrangement uses TRBV19 and TRBJ1-2, with TRBD1 as a possible D gene (6 bases). Trimming took 7 bases from V and 2 from J, leaving 11 bases between them. CDR1 is LNHDA, CDR2 SQIVND, per germline (reference sequence). The CDR3 loop spans 13 amino acids. The CDR3 region is CASMRGGNYGYTF. As DNA, the CDR3 is TGTGCCAGTATGAGAGGGGGGAACTATGGCTACACCTTC.

This chain links TRBV6-2 or TRBV6-3 with TRBJ2-7; 9 nucleotides agree with TRBD2. Unmatched junction bases numbered 3, after V lost 6 bases and J lost 0 bases. Germline V gives CDR1 MNHEY, CDR2 SVGEGT. CDR3 size: 14 residues. CDR3 DNA: TGTGCCAGCAGCCAGCGGGGGGTCTCCTACGAGCAGTACTTC. Translation: CASSQRGVSYEQYF.

The chain has TRBV2 and TRBJ1-5; no firm D call. The germline V gene encodes CDR1 SNHLY and CDR2 FYNNEI. V gave up 6 bases and J gave up 0 bases, with 9 bases separating them. This CDR3 spans 14 amino acids. CDR3: CASSQENSNQPQHF. In DNA form, the CDR3 reads TGTGCCAGCAGCCAGGAAAATAGCAATCAGCCCCAGCATTTT.

Many counts were recorded for this clonotype. The chain uses TRBV5-1 and TRBJ2-2; 9 bases line up with TRBD1. Trimming cost V 4 bases and J 5 bases; bases outside gene matches: 6. CDR3 length equals 15 residues. Germline lookup yields CDR1 SGHRS and CDR2 YFSETQ. As DNA, the CDR3 is TGCGCCAGCAGCCAAGGACAGGGGAGTACCGGGGAGCTGTTTTTT. This encodes CASSQGQGSTGELFF. Complete variable domain (other parts from reference TRBV5-1 and TRBJ2-2): KAGVTQTPRYLIKTRGQQVTLSCSPISGHRSVSWYQQTPGQGLQFLFEYFSETQRNKGNFPGRFSGRQFSNSRSEMNVSTLELGDSALYLCASSQGQGSTGELFFGEGSRLTVL.

J is TRBJ1-1 and V is TRBV5-1; D is possibly TRBD1 (5 bases). The CDR3 is made up of 16 amino acids. CDR1 and CDR2 (germline): SGHRS, YFSETQ. The V end lost 0 bases, the J end lost 1 base, and 13 bases lay between the germline ends. As DNA, the CDR3 is TGCGCCAGCAGCTTGGGGGCACTGGGGACGAACACTGAAGCTTTCTTT. Its protein is CASSLGALGTNTEAFF.

The J gene is TRBJ1-2, the V gene TRBV3-1, with a tentative D call TRBD1 (5 bases). V lost 4 bases and J lost 2, with 11 bases in between. The germline V gene has CDR1 LGHDT and CDR2 YNNKEL (reference sequence). This CDR3 region has 14 residues. The DNA of the CDR3 is TGTGCCAGCAGCCCCAACGGGGGGAACTATGGCTACACCTTC. Translation: CASSPNGGNYGYTF. Variable domain in full (rest from reference TRBV3-1 and TRBJ1-2): DTAVSQTPKYLVTQMGNDKSIKCEQNLGHDTMYWYKQDSKKFLKIMFSYNNKELIINETVPNRFSPKSPDKAHLNLHINSLELGDSAVYFCASSPNGGNYGYTFGSGTRLTVV.

The V call is TRBV7-2, the J call TRBJ1-2, with TRBD1 matching 9 bases. The junction had 7 bases not matched to a gene; V was cut back by 3 bases and J by 5 bases. The CDR3 spans 15 residues. Germline CDR1 reads SGHTA; CDR2 reads FQGNSA. CDR3 in DNA: TGTGCCAGCAGCTTGCAGGGACAGGGAGGATATGGCTACACCTTC. Residues: CASSLQGQGGYGYTF.

There are many counts of this clonotype. The CDR3 loop is CASSLDLISTEAFF. CDR3 DNA: TGTGCCAGCAGCTTAGATTTGATCTCCACTGAAGCTTTCTTT. V and J are TRBV11-2 and TRBJ1-1, with no clear D. V was shortened by 0 bases and J by 4 bases, with 9 bases between the two germline ends. CDR1 and CDR2 from the germline V gene are SGHAT and FQNNGV. The CDR3 covers 14 residues.

This clonotype was picked up a small number of times. This rearrangement joins TRBV6-5 to TRBJ1-2; D is possibly TRBD1 (6 bases). The V end was cut by 5 bases, the J end by 4 bases, with 14 bases between. CDR1 and CDR2 (germline): MNHEY, SVGAGI. The CDR3 consists of 14 residues. Here the CDR3 reads CASSKVRGGYGYTF. The CDR3 DNA reads TGTGCCAGCAGTAAGGTCAGGGGTGGCTATGGCTACACCTTC.

V gene TRBV3-1 combines with J gene TRBJ1-4, with a tentative D call TRBD1 (5 bases). This CDR3 comprises 12 residues. In germline, CDR1 is LGHDT, CDR2 YNNKEL (reference sequence). Trimming removed 1 base from V and 10 bases from J, with 7 bases in between. The CDR3 region is CASSQGQGKLFF. As DNA, the CDR3 is TGTGCCAGCAGCCAAGGCCAGGGAAAACTGTTTTTT.

This clonotype was detected a few times. The rearrangement links TRBV24-1 to TRBJ2-1, with D possibly TRBD1 on 5 matching bases. This CDR3 has 13 amino acids. Trimming shortened V by 0 bases and J by 11 bases, and 10 bases separated the two germline ends. Germline V gene data show CDR1 as KGHDR and CDR2 as SFDVKD. The CDR3 sequence: CATSDLPGLQQFF. In nucleotides, the CDR3 is TGTGCCACCAGTGATTTGCCAGGGCTGCAGCAGTTCTTC.

This clonotype was seen ten or more times. The chain links TRBV5-1 to TRBJ2-1, with TRBD1 as a possible D gene (5 bases). This CDR3 has 14 residues. Germline V gives CDR1 SGHRS, CDR2 YFSETQ. Trimming removed 2 bases at V and 4 bases at J, with 10 bases between. DNA of the CDR3: TGCGCCAGCAGCTTTGAGAAGGGGTACAATGAGCAGTTCTTC. Residues: CASSFEKGYNEQFF. Based on the CDR3 plus reference TRBV5-1 and TRBJ2-1, the full variable domain is KAGVTQTPRYLIKTRGQQVTLSCSPISGHRSVSWYQQTPGQGLQFLFEYFSETQRNKGNFPGRFSGRQFSNSRSEMNVSTLELGDSALYLCASSFEKGYNEQFFGPGTRLTVL.

The gene calls are TRBV7-9 and TRBJ2-3; D might be TRBD1 or TRBD2, each matching 6 bases. Deletions cut 5 bases from V and 0 bases from J, with 18 bases between. Germline V lookup: CDR1 SEHNR, CDR2 FQNEAQ (reference sequence). The CDR3 contains 17 residues. CDR3 DNA: TGTGCCAGCAGCCAGGGGATCGGGGGTCTAAGCACAGATACGCAGTATTTT. Translated, it gives CASSQGIGGLSTDTQYF. The variable domain in full, completed from reference TRBV7-9 and TRBJ2-3, reads DTGVSQNPRHKITKRGQNVTFRCDPISEHNRLYWYRQTLGQGPEFLTYFQNEAQLEKSRLLSDRFSAERPKGSFSTLEIQRTEQGDSAMYLCASSQGIGGLSTDTQYFGPGTRLTVL.

This clonotype was seen more than once but under ten times. The chain has TRBV7-6 and TRBJ1-5, with no clear D. CDR1 is SGHVS, CDR2 FNYEAQ, per germline. Between the trimmed V and J ends, which lost 1 base and 3 bases, there was a span of 4 bases. The CDR3 runs to 13 residues. Here the CDR3 DNA reads TGTGCCAGCAGCTTAGATGACAATCAGCCCCAGCATTTT. This encodes CASSLDDNQPQHF.

This chain uses TRBV6-6 with TRBJ1-2; the D is unclear. The CDR3 covers 16 residues. CDR1 and CDR2 from the germline V gene are MNHNY and SVGAGI (reference sequence). The germline V and J ends were trimmed by 4 bases and 6 bases, with 21 bases remaining between them. This CDR3 reads CASSSSVYRDAHGYTF. The CDR3 coding sequence is TGTGCCAGCAGTTCCTCCGTGTATCGGGATGCGCATGGCTACACCTTC.

This clonotype has a handful of counts. The chain carries TRBV15 and TRBJ1-1; no clear D. V lost 0 bases, J lost 7 bases, and 3 bases lay in between. The CDR3 covers 11 residues. Per germline, CDR1 LNHNV and CDR2 YYDKDF (reference sequence). DNA of the CDR3: TGTGCCACCAGCAGAGAGGTTGAAGCTTTCTTT. The encoded protein is CATSREVEAFF.

In its sample, this clonotype was seen a few times. The CDR3 DNA follows: TGTGCCAGCAGCTTATCCGTGGACGGGGCCGGTCGGGGCTACACCTTC. It is translated as CASSLSVDGAGRGYTF. The chain is built from TRBV7-2 and TRBJ1-2; a weak D match, TRBD1 (5 bases). V lost 2 bases, J lost 8 bases, and 21 bases lay in between. The CDR3 runs 16 residues. Germline V gene data show CDR1 as SGHTA and CDR2 as FQGNSA. Variable domain in full (rest from reference TRBV7-2 and TRBJ1-2): GAGVSQSPSNKVTEKGKDVELRCDPISGHTALYWYRQSLGQGLEFLIYFQGNSAPDKSGLPSDRFSAERTGGSVSTLTIQRTQQEDSAVYLCASSLSVDGAGRGYTFGSGTRLTVV.

The CDR3 reads CASKAGGRGRTDTQYF. The DNA of the CDR3 is TGTGCCAGCAAGGCAGGAGGGCGGGGACGCACAGATACGCAGTATTTT. The chain joins TRBV6-5 to TRBJ2-3; a possible D gene is TRBD2 (6 bases). The germline V gene encodes CDR1 MNHEY and CDR2 SVGAGI. V was pared by 7 bases and J by 1 base, with 18 bases between. This CDR3 region has 16 residues.

The chain has TRBV6-5 and TRBJ2-5; D is perhaps TRBD1 (6 bases). The CDR3 covers 13 residues. CDR1 and CDR2 from the germline V gene are MNHEY and SVGAGI. With 6 bases removed from V and 5 bases from J, the gap between germline ends came to 13 bases. CDR3 sequence reads: CASRQGSFETQYF. For the CDR3, the DNA is TGTGCCAGCAGACAGGGATCCTTTGAGACCCAGTACTTC.

The chain links TRBV20-1 to TRBJ2-3; weak D call: TRBD2 (6 bases). This CDR3 is built from 15 residues. V lost 6 bases and J 0 bases, leaving 16 bases between the germline ends. The V gene's germline CDR1 is DFQATT and CDR2 SNEGSKA (reference sequence). In nucleotides, the CDR3 is TGCAGTGCCCCTGCCCGGGCGGGAAGCACAGATACGCAGTATTTT. Its translation is CSAPARAGSTDTQYF.